This T cell receptor beta chain derives from a study of blood T cells in healthy people across ages. General study points: When set beside aged donors, long-lived donors presented more naive CD4+ cells and higher diversity.

Primers used in a second PCR of roughly 7 to 11 cycles were a sample-barcoded 5' primer and a J-beta primer mix. TCRdb reanalysed the 5' RACE reads using MiXCR and keeps one entry per CDR3 protein. The top ten clones hold 20% to 25% of a sample with 600,000 to 850,000 distinct CDR3 sequences, roughly 44% of them seen once. They isolated at least 6 million PBMCs from each sample. Trimming cost V 5 bases and J 6 bases, with 15 bases left between them. The germline V gene has CDR1 SGHAT and CDR2 FQNNGV. The CDR3 loop spans 14 amino acids. Note on this clonotype: No antigen is known for it.

The chain couples TRBV11-2 to TRBJ2-3, with a tentative D call TRBD2 (5 bases). This clonotype was obtained from a woman aged 55-69 years in good health. Sample: blood. The CDR3 reads CASSRTRDGDTQYF. In nucleotides, the CDR3 is TGTGCCAGCAGCCGAACCCGGGATGGGGATACGCAGTATTTT.